The clone carrying this T cell receptor beta chain was counted many times. The data belong to a study of T-cell reconstitution after alpha-beta-depleted transplantation in children. V shed 4 bases and J shed 3 bases, with 7 bases lying between them. Germline values: CDR1 DFQATT, CDR2 SNEGSKA (reference sequence). The CDR3 runs to 12 residues. Unique molecular identifiers were used to barcode this TCRbeta library. TCRdb itself ran the PCR reads through MiXCR, one entry per CDR3 protein. This sample has over 150,000 distinct CDR3 sequences; roughly 6.8% occur once, and the top ten carry over 2.5%. This TCR was sampled from a human donor who donated a stem cell graft to a child with Wiskott-Aldrich syndrome. J is TRBJ1-5 and V is TRBV20-1; D not resolved. The source was PBMCs from the stem cell graft donor, collected from the stem cell graft. The CDR3 sequence: CSATTPNQPQHF. CDR3 in DNA: TGCAGTGCTACAACTCCCAATCAGCCCCAGCATTTT.